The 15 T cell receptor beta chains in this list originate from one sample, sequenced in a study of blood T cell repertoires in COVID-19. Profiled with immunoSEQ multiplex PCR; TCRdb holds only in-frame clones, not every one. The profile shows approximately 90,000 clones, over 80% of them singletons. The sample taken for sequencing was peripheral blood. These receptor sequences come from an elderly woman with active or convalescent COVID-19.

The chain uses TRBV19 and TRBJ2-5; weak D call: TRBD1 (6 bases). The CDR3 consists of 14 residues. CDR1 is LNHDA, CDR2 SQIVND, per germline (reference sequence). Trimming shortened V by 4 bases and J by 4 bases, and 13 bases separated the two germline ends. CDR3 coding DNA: TGTGCCAGTAGTAATCTTTTAGGGGGAGAGACCCAGTACTTC. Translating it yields CASSNLLGGETQYF.

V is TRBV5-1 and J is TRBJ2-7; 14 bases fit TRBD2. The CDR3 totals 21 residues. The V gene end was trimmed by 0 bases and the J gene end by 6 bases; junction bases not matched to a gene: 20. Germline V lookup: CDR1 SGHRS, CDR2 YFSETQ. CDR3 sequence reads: CASSLAAGTSGRVGGVGEQYF. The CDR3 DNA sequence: TGCGCCAGCAGCTTGGCGGCCGGGACTAGCGGGAGAGTGGGCGGTGTCGGCGAGCAGTACTTC.

The CDR3: CASSSTVQGHQTQYF. Here the CDR3 DNA reads TGCGCCAGCAGCTCCACCGTACAGGGTCATCAGACCCAGTACTTC. The chain combines TRBV5-1 with TRBJ2-5; tentative D call: TRBD1 (6 bases). From germline, CDR1 is SGHRS and CDR2 YFSETQ. With 3 bases removed from V and 6 bases from J, the gap between germline ends came to 18 bases. CDR3 size: 15 residues.

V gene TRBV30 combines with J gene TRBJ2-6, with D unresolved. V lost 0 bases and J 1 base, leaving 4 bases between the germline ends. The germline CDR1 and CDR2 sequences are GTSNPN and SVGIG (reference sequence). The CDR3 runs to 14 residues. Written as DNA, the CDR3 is TGTGCCTGGAGTGTAACATCTGGGGCCAACGTCCTGACTTTC. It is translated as CAWSVTSGANVLTF. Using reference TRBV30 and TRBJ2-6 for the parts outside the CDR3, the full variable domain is SQTIHQWPATLVQPVGSPLSLECTVEGTSNPNLYWYRQAAGRGLQLLFYSVGIGQISSEVPQNLSASRPQDRQFILSSKKLLLSDSGFYLCAWSVTSGANVLTFGAGSRLTVL.

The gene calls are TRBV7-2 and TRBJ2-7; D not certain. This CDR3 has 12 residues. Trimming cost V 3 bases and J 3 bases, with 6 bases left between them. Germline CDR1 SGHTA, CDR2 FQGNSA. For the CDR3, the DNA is TGTGCCAGCAGCTTCTCCAGCTACGAGCAGTACTTC. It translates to CASSFSSYEQYF.

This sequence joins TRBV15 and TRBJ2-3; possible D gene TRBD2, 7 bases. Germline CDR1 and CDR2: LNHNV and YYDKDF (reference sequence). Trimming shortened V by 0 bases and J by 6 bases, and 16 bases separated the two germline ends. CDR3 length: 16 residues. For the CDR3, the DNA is TGTGCCACCAGCAGAGACCGGCGGGGGCCCAAGGATACGCAGTATTTT. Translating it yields CATSRDRRGPKDTQYF.

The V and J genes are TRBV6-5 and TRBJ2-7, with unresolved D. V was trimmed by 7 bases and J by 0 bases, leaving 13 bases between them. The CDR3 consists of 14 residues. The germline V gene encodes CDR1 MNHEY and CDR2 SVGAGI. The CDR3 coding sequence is TGTGCCAGCACGGCGGCCGGTAGCTCCTACGAGCAGTACTTC. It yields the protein CASTAAGSSYEQYF.

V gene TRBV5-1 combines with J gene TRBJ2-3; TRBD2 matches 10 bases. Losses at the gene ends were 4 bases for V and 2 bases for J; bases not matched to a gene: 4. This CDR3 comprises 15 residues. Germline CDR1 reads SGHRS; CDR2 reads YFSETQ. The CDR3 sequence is CASSRLAGATDTQYF. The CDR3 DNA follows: TGCGCCAGCAGCCGTCTAGCGGGGGCCACAGATACGCAGTATTTT.

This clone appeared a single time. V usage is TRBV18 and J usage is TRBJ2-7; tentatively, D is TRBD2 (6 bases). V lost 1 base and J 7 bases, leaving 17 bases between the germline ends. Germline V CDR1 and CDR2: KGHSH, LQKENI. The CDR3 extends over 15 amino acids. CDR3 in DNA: TGTGCCAGCTCACCACAAATTAGTCGCGGGGTTGAGCAGTACTTC. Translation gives CASSPQISRGVEQYF. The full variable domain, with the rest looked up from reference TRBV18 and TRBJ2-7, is NAGVMQNPRHLVRRRGQEARLRCSPMKGHSHVYWYRQLPEEGLKFMVYLQKENIIDESGMPKERFSAEFPKEGPSILRIQQVVRGDSAAYFCASSPQISRGVEQYFGPGTRLTVT.

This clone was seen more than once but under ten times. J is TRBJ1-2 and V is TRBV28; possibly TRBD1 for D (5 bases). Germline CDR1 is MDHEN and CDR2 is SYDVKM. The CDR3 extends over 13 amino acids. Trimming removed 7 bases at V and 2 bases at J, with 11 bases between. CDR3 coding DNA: TGTGCCAGCACGGCAGGGAGGAACTATGGCTACACCTTC. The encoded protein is CASTAGRNYGYTF.

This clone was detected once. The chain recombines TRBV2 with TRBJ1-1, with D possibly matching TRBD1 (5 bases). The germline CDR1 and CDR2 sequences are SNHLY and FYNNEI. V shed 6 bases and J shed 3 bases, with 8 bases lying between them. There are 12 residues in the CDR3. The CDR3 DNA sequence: TGTGCCAGCAGGGGGCTGGACACTGAAGCTTTCTTT. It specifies CASRGLDTEAFF.

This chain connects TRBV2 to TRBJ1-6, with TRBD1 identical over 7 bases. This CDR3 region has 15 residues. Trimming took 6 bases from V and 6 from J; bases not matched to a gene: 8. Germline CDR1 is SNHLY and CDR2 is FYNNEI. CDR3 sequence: CASSLGQDSNSPLHF. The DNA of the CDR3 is TGTGCCAGCAGCTTAGGACAGGACAGTAATTCACCCCTCCACTTT.

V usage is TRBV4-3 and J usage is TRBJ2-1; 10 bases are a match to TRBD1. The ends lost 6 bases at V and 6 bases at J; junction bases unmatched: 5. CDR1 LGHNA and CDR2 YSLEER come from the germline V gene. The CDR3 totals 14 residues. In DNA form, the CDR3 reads TGCGCCAGCAGTCGGACAGGGGGAACCAATGAGCAGTTCTTC. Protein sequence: CASSRTGGTNEQFF.

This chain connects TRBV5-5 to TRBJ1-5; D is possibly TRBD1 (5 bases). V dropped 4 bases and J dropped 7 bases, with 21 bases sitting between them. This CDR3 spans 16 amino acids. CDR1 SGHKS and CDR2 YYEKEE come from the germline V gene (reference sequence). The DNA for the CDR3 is TGTGCCAGCAGCGCGACCCTAGGGGCTCCAGGACAGCCCCAGCATTTT. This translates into CASSATLGAPGQPQHF.

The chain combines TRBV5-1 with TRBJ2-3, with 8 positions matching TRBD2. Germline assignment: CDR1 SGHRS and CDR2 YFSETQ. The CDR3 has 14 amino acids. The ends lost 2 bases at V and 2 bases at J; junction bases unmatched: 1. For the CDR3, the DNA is TGCGCCAGCAGCTTAGGACTAGCCACAGATACGCAGTATTTT. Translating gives CASSLGLATDTQYF.